Listed here are 17 T cell receptor beta chains from one sample, sequenced in a study of cytomegalovirus exposure and HLA in healthy donors (dated by TCRdb to about 2017). The method behind the library was the immunoSEQ multiplex PCR assay. For the multiplex PCR, a mixture combining 60 forward primers for TCR Vbeta segments and 13 reverse primers for TCR Jbeta segments was used. Held by TCRdb, this immuneACCESS table contains in-frame sequences only and omits some clones. Under half of the omission traces to an unresolved V gene where checked; the cause of the rest is unknown. The sample data list 140,000 or so clones, and about 80% of these were observed just once. Clones ranked in the top ten supply under 6% of the sample. Source material: PBMCs. Source of these receptors: a man aged 40-50 years in good health and CMV-seronegative.

This sequence joins TRBV27 and TRBJ1-2, with D uncertain. Germline V lookup: CDR1 MNHEY, CDR2 SMNVEV (reference sequence). Trimming pared 2 bases from V and 2 bases from J, leaving 15 bases between. The CDR3 consists of 16 residues. The CDR3 here is CASSLLGGSRNYGYTF. CDR3 nucleotides: TGTGCCAGCAGTTTACTGGGAGGGTCCAGGAACTATGGCTACACCTTC.

The rearrangement joins TRBV19 to TRBJ2-1; 7 nucleotides line up with TRBD2. With 6 bases clipped from V and 6 bases from J, the junction kept 14 bases outside the gene matches. CDR3 length: 16 residues. Germline V gene data show CDR1 as LNHDA and CDR2 as SQIVND (reference sequence). CDR3 sequence reads: CASSPAGTILPNEQFF. In DNA, the CDR3 is TGTGCCAGTAGCCCAGCCGGGACTATCCTACCCAATGAGCAGTTCTTC.

The chain employs TRBV7-9 and TRBJ1-1; the D gene is possibly TRBD1 (5 bases). There are 14 residues in the CDR3. Germline-derived CDR1 and CDR2 are SEHNR and FQNEAQ (reference sequence). Between the trimmed V and J ends, which lost 3 bases and 4 bases, there was a span of 12 bases. In DNA, the CDR3 is TGTGCCAGCAGCTTGACGTCAGGGATCACTGAAGCTTTCTTT. Protein product: CASSLTSGITEAFF.

J is TRBJ1-1 and V is TRBV19; a possible D gene is TRBD1 (6 bases). The V gene's germline CDR1 is LNHDA and CDR2 SQIVND (reference sequence). V was shortened by 4 bases and J by 3 bases, with 12 bases between the two germline ends. The CDR3 has 14 residues. CDR3 sequence reads: CASSKNPGDTEAFF. CDR3 sequence (DNA): TGTGCCAGTAGTAAAAACCCAGGGGACACTGAAGCTTTCTTT.

The CDR3, as DNA: TGTGCCAGCAGCCCGACTAGCGGGGGGGCCGCGAACACCGGGGAGCTGTTTTTT. It encodes CASSPTSGGAANTGELFF. The genes are TRBV9 and TRBJ2-2; 14 bases align to TRBD2. The germline V gene encodes CDR1 SGDLS and CDR2 YYNGEE. CDR3 length: 18 amino acids. J lost 0 bases, V lost 4 bases, and 5 bases had no gene match. Filled out from reference TRBV9 and TRBJ2-2, the complete variable domain reads DSGVTQTPKHLITATGQRVTLRCSPRSGDLSVYWYQQSLDQGLQFLIQYYNGEERAKGNILERFSAQQFPDLHSELNLSSLELGDSALYFCASSPTSGGAANTGELFFGEGSRLTVL.

V usage is TRBV27 and J usage is TRBJ2-3; TRBD2 matches at 7 bases. CDR1 is MNHEY and CDR2 is SMNVEV in the germline V gene (reference sequence). The CDR3 is 13 amino acids. Trimming cost V 8 bases and J 6 bases; bases outside gene matches: 8. The CDR3 spells CASGVAGPDTQYF. The DNA for the CDR3 is TGTGCCAGCGGTGTAGCGGGTCCGGATACGCAGTATTTT.

Here the CDR3 DNA reads TGTGCCAGCAGCCGTCCCGGGGGAACTGAAGCTTTCTTT. Its protein product is CASSRPGGTEAFF. V usage is TRBV7-2 and J usage is TRBJ1-1; weak D call: TRBD1 (5 bases). CDR1 SGHTA and CDR2 FQGNSA come from the germline V gene. The CDR3 runs to 13 residues. V lost 5 bases and J 5 bases, leaving 12 bases between the germline ends.

The CDR3 region has the DNA TGTGCCAGCAGCCCTCTTTTCCATGAGCAGTTCTTC. Translated: CASSPLFHEQFF. The chain has TRBV7-9 and TRBJ2-1; D not resolved. The CDR3 runs 12 residues. Trimming cost V 5 bases and J 8 bases, with 10 bases left between them. The germline CDR1 and CDR2 sequences are SEHNR and FQNEAQ (reference sequence).

In its sample, this clone was seen once. The genes are TRBV7-9 and TRBJ2-3; 10 positions match TRBD2. The CDR3 consists of 16 residues. Germline loops: CDR1 SEHNR, CDR2 FQNEAQ (reference sequence). With 6 bases clipped from V and 5 bases from J, the junction kept 11 bases outside the gene matches. CDR3 DNA: TGTGCCAGCAGACGCGACCTAGCGGGGGTAAGAGATACGCAGTATTTT. It translates to CASRRDLAGVRDTQYF.

The rearrangement joins TRBV4-2 to TRBJ1-3; a possible D gene is TRBD1 (5 bases). The CDR3 contains 15 residues. V was trimmed by 0 bases and J by 5 bases, leaving 11 bases between them. The V gene's germline CDR1 is LGHNA and CDR2 YNFKEQ. The CDR3 is CASSQDTAGRNTIYF. The CDR3 region has the DNA TGTGCCAGCAGCCAAGATACGGCAGGGCGAAACACCATATATTTT.

This chain uses TRBV29-1 with TRBJ2-7; a weak D match, TRBD1 (5 bases). Germline V gene data show CDR1 as SQVTM and CDR2 as ANQGSEA. Between the trimmed V and J ends, which lost 6 bases and 4 bases, there was a span of 13 bases. The CDR3 consists of 12 residues. The chain's CDR3 is CSVQGSSYEQYF. CDR3 DNA: TGCAGCGTCCAGGGTAGTAGTTACGAGCAGTACTTC.

This clone was observed a handful of times. The genes are TRBV6-6 and TRBJ1-1; no clear D. Germline V lookup: CDR1 MNHNY, CDR2 SVGAGI (reference sequence). CDR3 length: 13 residues. V was cut by 6 bases and J by 5 bases, with 13 bases left in between. The CDR3 DNA reads TGTGCCAGCAGCCTCACCGCGGGGACTGAAGCTTTCTTT. Encoded protein: CASSLTAGTEAFF.

The chain joins TRBV4-1 to TRBJ2-7, with 8 nucleotides matching TRBD1. The V and J ends lost 4 bases and 6 bases, in that order; junction bases with no gene match: 14. The CDR3 has 16 amino acids. Germline V lookup: CDR1 MGHRA, CDR2 YSYEKL. CDR3 region: CASSPKMTGALGEQYF. The CDR3 DNA sequence: TGCGCCAGCAGCCCTAAAATGACAGGGGCCCTAGGCGAGCAGTACTTC.

This sequence joins TRBV28 and TRBJ1-1; unclear D gene. CDR3 length equals 16 residues. Germline CDR1 and CDR2: MDHEN and SYDVKM. The V end lost 7 bases, the J end lost 8 bases, and 26 bases lay between the germline ends. The CDR3 DNA sequence: TGTGCCAGCATCCGCCGAGGGTCAGCCCCTATTATCGAAGCTTTCTTT. Protein: CASIRRGSAPIIEAFF.

The rearrangement joins TRBV25-1 to TRBJ1-5; no clear D. CDR3 size: 15 residues. Trimming removed 7 bases from V and 0 bases from J, with 13 bases in between. The germline CDR1 and CDR2 sequences are MGHDK and SYGVNS. CDR3: CASIRPGDSNQPQHF. The DNA for the CDR3 is TGTGCCAGCATCCGCCCCGGGGATAGCAATCAGCCCCAGCATTTT.

The chain carries TRBV29-1 and TRBJ1-2, with D perhaps matching TRBD1 (5 bases). The V end was cut by 0 bases, the J end by 4 bases, with 15 bases between. Germline values: CDR1 SQVTM, CDR2 ANQGSEA. This CDR3 contains 15 residues. The CDR3: CSVEDLAGQGYGYTF. In DNA, the CDR3 is TGCAGCGTTGAAGATCTCGCAGGGCAGGGCTATGGCTACACCTTC.

The V gene is TRBV10-1, the J gene TRBJ1-2; 10 positions match TRBD1. Germline CDR1 WNHNN, CDR2 SYGVQD (reference sequence). V shed 6 bases, J shed 3 bases, and the junction held 4 bases outside the gene matches. The CDR3 is 14 amino acids. This chain's CDR3 is CASSPGTGDYGYTF. CDR3 sequence (DNA): TGCGCCAGCAGCCCCGGGACAGGGGACTATGGCTACACCTTC.